The 2 T cell receptor beta chains reported below all come from one sample, sequenced in a study of T cell repertoires in aging, cancer and after chemotherapy. TCR beta rearrangements were amplified from peripheral blood genomic DNA. A mixed TRB-A/B primer pool amplified rearranged TRB by multiplex touch-down PCR. TCRdb independently ran MiXCR on the multiplex PCR reads; one entry per CDR3 protein. Here the sample spans around 10,000 distinct CDR3 sequences, approximately 38% being singletons. The material sequenced was blood. The receptors here all came from a human donor in good health.

This clonotype turned up a few times. CDR3 in DNA: TGTGCCAGCAGTTTGGGCAGCCAAGAGACCCAGTACTTC. This codes for CASSLGSQETQYF. The chain couples TRBV12-3 or TRBV12-4 to TRBJ2-5; D is unclear. The CDR3 length is 13 residues. Trimming cost V 3 bases and J 1 base, with 6 bases left between them.

A single count supports this clonotype. The chain links TRBV6-5 to TRBJ1-6, with TRBD1 identical over 8 bases. Germline V gives CDR1 MNHEY, CDR2 SVGAGI. This CDR3 is 14 amino acids long. The V and J ends lost 5 bases and 7 bases, in that order; junction bases with no gene match: 4. CDR3 region: CASSRTGNNSPLHF. In nucleotides, the CDR3 is TGTGCCAGCAGTAGGACAGGGAACAATTCACCCCTCCACTTT.